The clone carrying this TCR delta chain was seen a handful of times. This sequence may be a read error, since a much larger clone differs from it by one base. These data come from a study of γδ T cells in repeated Plasmodium falciparum infection. Study at large: Samples were taken at baseline, before some infections, and 21 days after each.

The CDR3 covers 19 residues. Germline CDR1 and CDR2: TSWWSYY and QGS. TCRdb repeated clone calling on the multiplex PCR reads with CATT. This sample yields 75,000 to 100,000 delta-chain clones, of which approximately 1.5% are seen a single time; just under 9% belongs to the top ten. Flow sorting of PBMC yielded separate Vgamma9/Vdelta2+ and Vdelta2-negative gammadelta T cell populations for bulk repertoire analysis. Sequenced: gamma-delta T cells from blood. The rearrangement links TRDV1 to TRDJ1, with TRDD2 as a possible D gene (8 bases). This TCR came from a pool of human donors (malaria-infected and uninfected, not separated). CDR3 protein: CALGGFLRFTGVYTNKLIF. The CDR3 nucleotides are TGTGCTCTTGGGGGCTTCCTACGATTTACTGGGGTTTACACCAATAAACTCATCTTT.